The clone carrying this T cell receptor (beta chain) has a single count. Its antigen is still unknown. The data are from a study of cytomegalovirus exposure and HLA in healthy donors. Study-level findings and limits: Available immune exposure information was restricted to CMV serostatus only.

The germline CDR1 and CDR2 sequences are SGHAT and FQNNGV. V was pared by 4 bases and J by 6 bases, with 9 bases of the junction left unmatched. The CDR3 covers 15 residues. The study ran its PCR with 60 Vbeta and 13 Jbeta primers. Assay used: immunoSEQ multiplex PCR; TCRdb lists only in-frame clones, some missing. The sample contains 120,000 or so clones, about 85% of which appear only once. What was sequenced was PBMCs. This sequence was found in a man aged 18 to 30 in good health and CMV-seropositive. The chain is built from TRBV11-2 and TRBJ1-2, with 9 bases aligning to TRBD1. CDR3 sequence reads: CASSYRDRDWDGYTF. The DNA of the CDR3 is TGTGCCAGCAGCTACCGGGACAGGGACTGGGATGGCTACACCTTC.